The TCR beta chain described here comes from a study of blood T cell repertoires in COVID-19. Allocation to cohorts depended on clinical history reported by the participants. Only a few counts were recorded for this clone. Losses at the gene ends were 5 bases for V and 7 bases for J; bases not matched to a gene: 3. The CDR3 runs to 13 residues. The V gene's germline CDR1 is SGHAT and CDR2 FQNNGV. Sequencing was performed with immunoSEQ multiplex PCR; in TCRdb, only in-frame clones are kept and a portion is missing. The sample has more than 200,000 clones, approximately 86% seen once; the top ten hold about 1.6%.

The receptor's source is a woman aged 45 to 65 who had recovered from COVID-19. This chain uses TRBV11-2 with TRBJ2-2; 8 bases fit TRBD2. What was sequenced was PBMCs or T cells enriched from blood (not recorded which). The CDR3 DNA reads TGTGCCAGCAGCAAGACTAGCGTCGGGGAGCTGTTTTTT. Protein product: CASSKTSVGELFF.